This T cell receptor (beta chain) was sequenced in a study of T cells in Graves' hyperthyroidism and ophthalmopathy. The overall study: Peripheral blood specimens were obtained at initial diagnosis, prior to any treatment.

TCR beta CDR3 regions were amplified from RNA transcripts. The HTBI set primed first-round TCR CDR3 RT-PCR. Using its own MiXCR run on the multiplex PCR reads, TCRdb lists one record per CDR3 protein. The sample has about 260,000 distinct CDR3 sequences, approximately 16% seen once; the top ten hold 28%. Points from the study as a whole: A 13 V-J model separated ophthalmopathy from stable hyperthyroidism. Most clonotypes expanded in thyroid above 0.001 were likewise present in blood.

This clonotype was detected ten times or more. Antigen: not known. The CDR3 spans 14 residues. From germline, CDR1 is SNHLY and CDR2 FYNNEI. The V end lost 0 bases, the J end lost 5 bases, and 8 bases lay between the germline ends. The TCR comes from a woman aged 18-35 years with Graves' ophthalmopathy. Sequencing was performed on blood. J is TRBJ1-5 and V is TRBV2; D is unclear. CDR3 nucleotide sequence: TGTGCCAGCAGTGAAGCGCTTCAGCATCAGCCCCAGCATTTT. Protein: CASSEALQHQPQHF.